Listed here are 23 T cell receptor beta chains from one sample, sequenced in a study of shared clonotypes between healthy human individuals. Clones were read by immunoSEQ multiplex PCR, and TCRdb kept only the in-frame ones, dropping some. The sample holds approximately 640,000 clones; roughly 88% are singletons and the top ten take approximately 35%. The sequenced sample consisted of memory CD8+ T cells from PBMCs. This sample's subset: CD45RO+ cells pooled with CCR7-negative TemRA cells. These TCRs come from a man aged 18-30 years in good health. Some clones in this sample may be carry-over from other donors' samples.

This clone was counted between two and nine times. V is TRBV19 and J is TRBJ1-1; D gene unclear. V shed 7 bases and J shed 5 bases, with 11 bases lying between them. CDR1 is LNHDA and CDR2 is SQIVND in the germline V gene (reference sequence). The CDR3 totals 12 residues. The CDR3 nucleotides read TGTGCCAGTAAGTATGGGGATACTGAAGCTTTCTTT. Amino acid sequence: CASKYGDTEAFF. The complete variable domain, with remaining parts taken from reference TRBV19 and TRBJ1-1, reads DGGITQSPKYLFRKEGQNVTLSCEQNLNHDAMYWYRQDPGQGLRLIYYSQIVNDFQKGDIAEGYSVSREKKESFPLTVTSAQKNPTAFYLCASKYGDTEAFFGQGTRLTVV.

V usage is TRBV7-8 and J usage is TRBJ1-2; 10 nucleotides agree with TRBD1. From germline, CDR1 is SGHVS and CDR2 FQNEAQ. The CDR3 is 14 residues long. V shed 4 bases and J 8 bases; nucleotides not matched to a gene: 7. The CDR3 reads CASSYDRGLVGYTF. For the CDR3, the DNA is TGTGCCAGCAGCTACGACAGGGGGCTCGTCGGCTACACCTTC.

The chain employs TRBV7-6 and TRBJ2-7, with D possibly being TRBD1 (6 bases). Trimming took 6 bases from V and 7 from J, leaving 13 bases between them. Germline CDR1 reads SGHVS; CDR2 reads FNYEAQ. The CDR3 consists of 12 residues. CDR3 sequence (DNA): TGTGCCAGCAGTCACACAGGGTGGGAGCAGTACTTC. Encoded protein: CASSHTGWEQYF. Drawing the rest from reference TRBV7-6 and TRBJ2-7, the complete variable domain is GAGVSQSPRYKVTKRGQDVALRCDPISGHVSLYWYRQALGQGPEFLTYFNYEAQQDKSGLPNDRFSAERPEGSISTLTIQRTEQRDSAMYRCASSHTGWEQYFGPGTRLTVT.

A note on this clone: Other nucleotide sequences from this sample produce the same CDR3. This chain connects TRBV27 to TRBJ2-3; 9 bases are a match to TRBD2. With 1 base clipped from V and 0 bases from J, the junction kept 2 bases outside the gene matches. The CDR3 sequence is 16 residues long. Germline V gene lookup returns CDR1 MNHEY and CDR2 SMNVEV (reference sequence). Written as DNA, the CDR3 is TGTGCCAGCAGTTTATTAGCGGGAGTCAGCACAGATACGCAGTATTTT. Its translation: CASSLLAGVSTDTQYF.

The chain combines TRBV4-3 with TRBJ2-7; D is possibly TRBD2 (6 bases). V lost 5 bases, J lost 1 base, and 12 bases lay in between. Germline assignment: CDR1 LGHNA and CDR2 YSLEER. CDR3 length equals 14 residues. The DNA of the CDR3 is TGCGCCAGCAGCTGGGCTAGCGCTTCCTACGAGCAGTACTTC. It codes for CASSWASASYEQYF.

The chain links TRBV28 to TRBJ2-6; 8 bases fit TRBD1. The V gene's germline CDR1 is MDHEN and CDR2 SYDVKM. This CDR3 is built from 17 residues. J was trimmed by 4 bases and V by 1 base; bases with no gene match: 6. CDR3 DNA: TGTGCCAGCAGTTTATCCCAGGGGGCGGGCGGGGCCAACGTCCTGACTTTC. This translates into CASSLSQGAGGANVLTF.

The V gene is TRBV7-6, the J gene TRBJ2-7, with TRBD2 matching 9 bases. Looked up from germline, CDR1 is SGHVS and CDR2 is FNYEAQ. The CDR3 is 18 residues long. The J segment lost 5 bases and the V segment lost 5 bases, leaving 19 bases of the junction unmatched. The chain's CDR3 is CASSPRSSGGLARDEQYF. The CDR3 region has the DNA TGTGCCAGCAGCCCGCGGAGTAGCGGGGGCTTGGCTCGCGACGAGCAGTACTTC.

This clone was counted at least ten times. The rearrangement links TRBV28 to TRBJ1-5; 10 bases align to TRBD1. Germline values: CDR1 MDHEN, CDR2 SYDVKM. With V trimmed by 8 bases and J by 3 bases, 7 bases remained unmatched. CDR3 size: 15 residues. The CDR3 loop reads CASRIGTGVNQPQHF. The CDR3 DNA is TGTGCCAGCCGGATCGGGACAGGGGTCAATCAGCCCCAGCATTTT.

The chain employs TRBV7-2 and TRBJ2-7, with D tentatively TRBD1 (6 bases). Trimming left V 6 bases short and J 2 bases short, with 11 bases between. This CDR3 contains 13 residues. Germline loops: CDR1 SGHTA, CDR2 FQGNSA. The CDR3 loop reads CASRPAGAYEQYF. CDR3 nucleotide sequence: TGTGCCAGCAGACCCGCAGGGGCCTACGAGCAGTACTTC.

The chain employs TRBV4-1 and TRBJ2-7, with 10 bases that match TRBD2. Germline V lookup: CDR1 MGHRA, CDR2 YSYEKL. J was trimmed by 2 bases and V by 2 bases; bases with no gene match: 3. The CDR3 covers 15 residues. DNA for the CDR3: TGCGCCAGCAGCCAACTAGCGGGAGTAGCCTACGAGCAGTACTTC. This gives the protein CASSQLAGVAYEQYF.

The chain recombines TRBV27 with TRBJ2-1, with a possible D match to TRBD2 (6 bases). Trimming shortened V by 8 bases and J by 4 bases, and 18 bases separated the two germline ends. Per germline, CDR1 MNHEY and CDR2 SMNVEV (reference sequence). CDR3 length equals 15 residues. The CDR3 reads CASRETGAVYNEQFF. The CDR3 DNA follows: TGTGCCAGCCGTGAGACGGGAGCCGTGTACAATGAGCAGTTCTTC.

V and J are TRBV5-1 and TRBJ2-7; TRBD1 agrees at 9 bases. CDR1 is SGHRS, CDR2 YFSETQ, per germline. V lost 3 bases and J lost 3; bases outside the gene matches: 7. CDR3 length: 15 residues. The CDR3 DNA reads TGCGCCAGCAGCTCTTTGGGGACAGGGTTCTACGAGCAGTACTTC. It yields the protein CASSSLGTGFYEQYF. The full variable domain, completed using reference TRBV5-1 and TRBJ2-7, is KAGVTQTPRYLIKTRGQQVTLSCSPISGHRSVSWYQQTPGQGLQFLFEYFSETQRNKGNFPGRFSGRQFSNSRSEMNVSTLELGDSALYLCASSSLGTGFYEQYFGPGTRLTVT.

The V and J genes are TRBV6-5 and TRBJ2-4; D gene uncertain. V lost 8 bases and J 0 bases, leaving 5 bases between the germline ends. The CDR3 contains 12 residues. Germline lookup yields CDR1 MNHEY and CDR2 SVGAGI. The chain's CDR3 is CASGLAKNIQYF. The CDR3 nucleotides read TGTGCCAGCGGGTTAGCCAAAAACATTCAGTACTTC.

V and J are TRBV13 and TRBJ1-1; a weak D match, TRBD1 (6 bases). Germline V gene data show CDR1 as PRHDT and CDR2 as FYEKMQ (reference sequence). The V end lost 1 base, the J end lost 6 bases, and 6 bases lay between the germline ends. The CDR3 sequence is 12 residues long. CDR3 sequence reads: CASSLEGAEAFF. CDR3 sequence (DNA): TGTGCCAGCAGCTTAGAGGGGGCTGAAGCTTTCTTT.

The rearrangement joins TRBV7-9 to TRBJ2-2; no definite D call. The germline V and J ends were trimmed by 2 bases and 7 bases, with 5 bases remaining between them. The CDR3 is 12 residues long. Germline values: CDR1 SEHNR, CDR2 FQNEAQ (reference sequence). The CDR3 sequence is CASSLNFGELFF. In DNA form, the CDR3 reads TGTGCCAGCAGCTTAAACTTCGGGGAGCTGTTTTTT.

A word on this clone: Different DNA sequences within this sample yield the same CDR3. The chain is built from TRBV6-5 and TRBJ2-7; 12 bases are shared with TRBD2. J was trimmed by 3 bases and V by 0 bases; bases with no gene match: 0. Germline V gene lookup returns CDR1 MNHEY and CDR2 SVGAGI. The CDR3 length is 15 residues. The CDR3: CASSYSLAGGYEQYF. The CDR3 nucleotides are TGTGCCAGCAGTTACTCACTAGCGGGAGGCTACGAGCAGTACTTC.

This clone has only one observation. The chain couples TRBV7-2 to TRBJ1-1; D uncertain. Between the trimmed V and J ends, which lost 1 base and 1 base, there was a span of 7 bases. The CDR3 is 14 residues long. Germline CDR1 is SGHTA and CDR2 is FQGNSA. CDR3 nucleotides: TGTGCCAGCAGCTTAGTATTTGCGAACACTGAAGCTTTCTTT. Its protein is CASSLVFANTEAFF.

CDR3 sequence (DNA): TGCGCCAGCAGCCAAGAAAGAGGGGAGCCCCAGCATTTT. Its translation: CASSQERGEPQHF. The chain employs TRBV4-3 and TRBJ1-5; D possibly corresponds to TRBD1 (5 bases). The CDR3 sequence is 13 residues long. Germline CDR1 and CDR2: LGHNA and YSLEER. V shed 0 bases and J shed 8 bases, with 8 bases lying between them.

The chain uses TRBV20-1 and TRBJ2-1; the D gene is possibly TRBD2 (6 bases). Looked up from germline, CDR1 is DFQATT and CDR2 is SNEGSKA (reference sequence). This CDR3 region has 11 residues. Trimming took off 5 bases at V and 5 bases at J, with 7 bases between the two ends. The CDR3 loop reads CSAPGDNEQFF. CDR3 bases: TGCAGTGCTCCGGGGGACAATGAGCAGTTCTTC.

Notes on this clone: Other DNA sequences within the sample encode an identical CDR3. This chain links TRBV28 with TRBJ1-1; the D gene is possibly TRBD1 (6 bases). This CDR3 is built from 13 residues. From germline, CDR1 is MDHEN and CDR2 SYDVKM. Trimming stripped 2 bases from V and 5 bases from J, with 9 bases between. In nucleotides, the CDR3 is TGTGCCAGCAGTTTACAGGGGAATACTGAAGCTTTCTTT. It encodes CASSLQGNTEAFF.

The chain carries TRBV28 and TRBJ1-5; no firm D call. The CDR3 loop spans 14 amino acids. Germline V gene sequence: CDR1 MDHEN, CDR2 SYDVKM. Trimming left V 1 base short and J 5 bases short, with 9 bases between. Written as DNA, the CDR3 is TGTGCCAGCAGTTTATTGGAGGGCGATCAGCCCCAGCATTTT. Translation gives CASSLLEGDQPQHF.

This chain links TRBV4-1 with TRBJ2-7; D might be TRBD1 (6 bases). Germline V gene lookup returns CDR1 MGHRA and CDR2 YSYEKL. The CDR3 has 14 amino acids. The ends were cut back, 0 bases at V and 4 bases at J, with 10 bases in the middle. The CDR3 region is CASSQEGTMYEQYF. In DNA form, the CDR3 reads TGCGCCAGCAGCCAAGAAGGGACAATGTACGAGCAGTACTTC.

This chain joins TRBV5-5 and TRBJ1-5; D remains ambiguous. Germline V gene sequence: CDR1 SGHKS, CDR2 YYEKEE (reference sequence). CDR3 size: 14 residues. V lost 1 base and J 4 bases, leaving 9 bases between the germline ends. CDR3 sequence reads: CASSLSGRNQPQHF. In DNA form, the CDR3 reads TGTGCCAGCAGCTTGAGTGGCCGTAATCAGCCCCAGCATTTT.